The present TCR beta chain was sequenced within a study of tumor-infiltrating lymphocytes in primary liver carcinoma. This CDR3 is built from 13 residues. Investigators took RNA and DNA out together from roughly 21-30 mg of unsorted bulk tissue. Concerning this clonotype itself: The target antigen is unknown. The junction shows a germline mismatch at one end, possibly a read error.

General study findings and limits: Tumor region pairs outstripped tumor-adjacent and tumor-blood pairs in overlap.

Total RNA (around 510 ng) served as template for TCR beta cDNA synthesis primed by a constant-region primer. Libraries covering TCR beta were generated through three nested multiplex PCR rounds (using a slightly modified ARM-PCR). Each of the first two PCR rounds ran approximately 10 cycles with TRBV1-TRBV30 forward and C-beta reverse primers. TCRdb processed the multiplex PCR reads anew with MiXCR; each CDR3 protein has one entry. The data show around 190,000 distinct CDR3 sequences, approximately 86% seen once. The V and J genes are TRBV12-3 or TRBV12-4 and TRBJ2-3, with TRBD2 identical over 7 bases. The receptor was isolated from a man aged 40-49 years with primary liver carcinoma and hepatitis B virus infection. Sequencing was done on a sample of tumor tissue from primary liver carcinoma. The CDR3 reads CTSSTSGTDTQYF. CDR3 sequence (DNA): TGTACCAGTAGTACTAGCGGCACAGATACGCAGTATTTT.